A selection of T cell receptor beta chains follows, all from one sample in a study of CD8 T cells in ankylosing spondylitis. TCRdb re-called the 5' RACE reads with MiXCR, one entry per CDR3 protein. The table lists about 36,000 distinct CDR3 sequences, approximately 5.9% of them singletons, with 12% in the top ten. Material for sequencing was blood, either unsorted or a sorted T cell fraction (not recorded which). The receptor set was obtained from a male donor with ankylosing spondylitis or in good health (not recorded which). CDR3s include the opening cysteine and the closing phenylalanine or tryptophan. D genes are given only for firm matches. Part of the rows lack a size; the others show once, few, many or a class for expanded clones.

J gene,D gene,V gene,clone size,CDR3 protein,CDR3 DNA
TRBJ1-5,TRBD1,TRBV24-1,medium-sized,CATGQGTNQPQHF,TGTGCCACCGGACAGGGGACTAATCAGCCCCAGCATTTT
TRBJ2-7,-,TRBV7-8,-,CASSLVPRPDYEQYF,TGTGCCAGCAGCTTAGTGCCCCGACCCGACTACGAGCAGTACTTC
TRBJ2-2,TRBD1,TRBV7-3,-,CASSLGQANTGELFF,TGTGCCAGCAGCCTGGGACAGGCGAACACCGGGGAGCTGTTTTTT
TRBJ2-7,TRBD2,TRBV28,many,CASSSGTSGTYEQYF,TGTGCCAGCAGTTCCGGGACTAGCGGGACCTACGAGCAGTACTTC
TRBJ2-5,-,TRBV12-3/TRBV12-4,many,CASSLLVGEETQYF,TGTGCCAGCAGTCTACTAGTGGGGGAAGAGACCCAGTACTTC
TRBJ1-5,-,TRBV6-1,once,CASSEALNQGYEPQHF,TGTGCCAGTAGTGAAGCACTTAACCAGGGATATGAGCCCCAGCATTTT
TRBJ1-6,-,TRBV7-9,many,CASSPLTNSPLHF,TGTGCCAGCAGCCCGCTGACCAATTCACCCCTCCACTTT
TRBJ2-7,TRBD1,TRBV5-1,many,CASSSQPGTGVYF,TGCGCCAGCAGCTCTCAACCCGGGACAGGGGTGTACTTC
TRBJ2-1,-,TRBV20-1,many,CSATPGPVNEQFF,TGCAGTGCCACCCCGGGACCCGTCAATGAGCAGTTCTTC
TRBJ1-1,-,TRBV5-1,many,CASSIANTEAFF,TGCGCCAGCAGCATAGCCAACACTGAAGCTTTCTTT
TRBJ2-2,TRBD1,TRBV5-1,many,CASSSGTGDTGELFF,TGCGCCAGCAGCTCCGGGACAGGGGACACCGGGGAGCTGTTTTTT
TRBJ2-2,-,TRBV4-3,many,CASSRAIGGELFF,TGCGCCAGCAGCCGAGCTATTGGCGGGGAGCTGTTTTTT
TRBJ2-5,-,TRBV4-1,-,CASSQEPALSGIETQYF,TGCGCCAGCAGCCAAGAGCCGGCTCTCTCGGGGATCGAGACCCAGTACTTC
TRBJ1-5,-,TRBV6-2/TRBV6-3,many,CASSYRNQPQHF,TGTGCCAGCAGTTACCGTAATCAGCCCCAGCATTTT
TRBJ2-7,-,TRBV5-1,many,CASGAEIYEQYF,TGCGCCAGTGGAGCAGAGATCTACGAGCAGTACTTC
TRBJ1-3,-,TRBV28,many,CASSLRTVTGNTIYF,TGTGCCAGCAGCCTGCGGACCGTAACTGGAAACACCATATATTTT
TRBJ2-7,TRBD1,TRBV2,-,CATGRGQGAYEQYF,TGTGCCACTGGTCGGGGACAGGGGGCCTACGAGCAGTACTTC
TRBJ2-5,TRBD1,TRBV19,-,CASSSRQGETQYF,TGTGCCAGTAGTAGCAGACAGGGGGAGACCCAGTACTTC
TRBJ2-3,-,TRBV5-6,many,CASSPRRVKDTQYF,TGTGCCAGCAGCCCCAGGAGGGTTAAGGATACGCAGTATTTT
TRBJ1-2,-,TRBV5-1,many,CASSDPPRGGYTF,TGCGCCAGCAGCGACCCCCCGCGGGGGGGCTACACCTTC
TRBJ2-7,-,TRBV7-8,many,CASSLEGRRYEQYF,TGTGCCAGCAGCTTAGAAGGCAGGCGCTACGAGCAGTACTTC
TRBJ2-7,TRBD2,TRBV30,many,CAWTVDFSGTEQYF,TGTGCCTGGACCGTAGACTTTAGCGGGACCGAGCAGTACTTC
TRBJ2-3,TRBD2,TRBV5-1,many,CASSFREGADTQYF,TGCGCCAGCAGCTTTCGGGAGGGTGCAGATACGCAGTATTTT